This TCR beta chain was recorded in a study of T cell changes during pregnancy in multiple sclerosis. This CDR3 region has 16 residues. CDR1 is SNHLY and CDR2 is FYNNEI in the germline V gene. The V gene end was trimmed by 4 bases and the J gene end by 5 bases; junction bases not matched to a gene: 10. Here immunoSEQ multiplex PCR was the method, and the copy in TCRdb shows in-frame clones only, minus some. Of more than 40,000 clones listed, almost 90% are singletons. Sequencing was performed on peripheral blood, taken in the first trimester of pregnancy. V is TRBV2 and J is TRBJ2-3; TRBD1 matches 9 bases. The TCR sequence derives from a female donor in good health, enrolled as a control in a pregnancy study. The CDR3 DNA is TGTGCCAGCAGTGCGCTGGCCGGACAGGGGAAAGATACGCAGTATTTT. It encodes CASSALAGQGKDTQYF.